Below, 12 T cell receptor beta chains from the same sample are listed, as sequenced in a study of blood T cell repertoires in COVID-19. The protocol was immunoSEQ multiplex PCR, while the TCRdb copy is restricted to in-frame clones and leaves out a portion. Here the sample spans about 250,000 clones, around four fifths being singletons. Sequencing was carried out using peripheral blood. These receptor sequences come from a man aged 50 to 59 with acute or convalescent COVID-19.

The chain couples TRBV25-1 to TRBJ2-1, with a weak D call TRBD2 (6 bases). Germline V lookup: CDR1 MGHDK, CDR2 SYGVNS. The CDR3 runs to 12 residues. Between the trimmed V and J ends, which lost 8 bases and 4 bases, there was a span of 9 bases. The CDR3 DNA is TGTGCCAGCTTAGGAGGGTACAATGAGCAGTTCTTC. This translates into CASLGGYNEQFF.

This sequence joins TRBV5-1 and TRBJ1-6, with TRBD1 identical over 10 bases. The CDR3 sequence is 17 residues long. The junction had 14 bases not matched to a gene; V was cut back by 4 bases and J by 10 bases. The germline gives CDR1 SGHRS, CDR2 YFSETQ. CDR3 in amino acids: CASSPRGSGTGESPLHF. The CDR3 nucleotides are TGCGCCAGCAGCCCCCGAGGGTCCGGGACAGGGGAATCACCCCTCCACTTT.

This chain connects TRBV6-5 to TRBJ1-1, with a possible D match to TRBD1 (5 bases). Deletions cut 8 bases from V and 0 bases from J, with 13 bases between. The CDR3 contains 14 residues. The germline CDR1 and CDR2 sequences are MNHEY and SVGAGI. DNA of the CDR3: TGTGCCAGCCATACGGGGGGTTTGAACACTGAAGCTTTCTTT. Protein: CASHTGGLNTEAFF.

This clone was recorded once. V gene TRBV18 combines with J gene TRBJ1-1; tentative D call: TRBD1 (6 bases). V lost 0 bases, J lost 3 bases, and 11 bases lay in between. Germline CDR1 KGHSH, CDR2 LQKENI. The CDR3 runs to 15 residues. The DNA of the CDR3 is TGTGCCAGCTCACCACCGGGGGACAAGCACACTGAAGCTTTCTTT. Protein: CASSPPGDKHTEAFF. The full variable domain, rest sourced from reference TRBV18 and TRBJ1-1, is NAGVMQNPRHLVRRRGQEARLRCSPMKGHSHVYWYRQLPEEGLKFMVYLQKENIIDESGMPKERFSAEFPKEGPSILRIQQVVRGDSAAYFCASSPPGDKHTEAFFGQGTRLTVV.

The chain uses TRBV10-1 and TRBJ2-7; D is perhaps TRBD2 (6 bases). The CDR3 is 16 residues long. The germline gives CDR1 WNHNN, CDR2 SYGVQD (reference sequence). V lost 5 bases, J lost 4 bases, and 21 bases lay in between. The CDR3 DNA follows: TGCGCCAGCAGTCCCTGGGGCCCGGGGAGGTGGTACGAGCAGTACTTC. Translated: CASSPWGPGRWYEQYF.

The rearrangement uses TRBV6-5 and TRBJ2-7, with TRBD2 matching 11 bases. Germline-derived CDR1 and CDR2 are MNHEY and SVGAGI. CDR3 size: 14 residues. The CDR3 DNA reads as TGTCAGGCGTCAGGGGCTAGCGGGAGGTACGAGCAGTACTTC. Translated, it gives CQASGASGRYEQYF.

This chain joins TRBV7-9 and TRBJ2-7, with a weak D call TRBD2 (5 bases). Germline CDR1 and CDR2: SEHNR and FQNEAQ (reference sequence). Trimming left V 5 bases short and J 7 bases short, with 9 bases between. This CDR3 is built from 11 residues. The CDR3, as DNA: TGTGCCAGCAGCAACTCGGGGGAGCAGTACTTC. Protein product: CASSNSGEQYF.

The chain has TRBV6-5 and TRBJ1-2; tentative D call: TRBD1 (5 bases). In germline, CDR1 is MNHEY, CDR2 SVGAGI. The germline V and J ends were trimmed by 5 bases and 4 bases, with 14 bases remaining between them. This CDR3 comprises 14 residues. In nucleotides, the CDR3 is TGTGCCAGCAGTACCAAAGCCCAGGGCTATGGCTACACCTTC. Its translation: CASSTKAQGYGYTF.

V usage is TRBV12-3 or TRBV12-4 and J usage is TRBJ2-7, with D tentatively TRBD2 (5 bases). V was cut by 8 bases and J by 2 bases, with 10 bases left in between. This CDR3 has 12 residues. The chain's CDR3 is CASGGAAYEQYF. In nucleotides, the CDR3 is TGTGCCAGCGGCGGAGCGGCCTACGAGCAGTACTTC.

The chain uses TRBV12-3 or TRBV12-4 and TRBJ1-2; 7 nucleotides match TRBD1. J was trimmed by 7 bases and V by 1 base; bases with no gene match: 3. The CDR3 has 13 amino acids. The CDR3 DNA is TGTGCCAGCAGTTTAGAGGGGGCGGGTGGCTACACCTTC. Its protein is CASSLEGAGGYTF.

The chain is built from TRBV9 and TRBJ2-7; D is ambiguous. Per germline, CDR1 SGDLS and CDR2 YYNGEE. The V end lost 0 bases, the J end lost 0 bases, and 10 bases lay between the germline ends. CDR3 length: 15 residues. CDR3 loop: CASSVASDSSYEQYF. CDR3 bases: TGTGCCAGCAGCGTAGCGAGCGATAGCTCCTACGAGCAGTACTTC.

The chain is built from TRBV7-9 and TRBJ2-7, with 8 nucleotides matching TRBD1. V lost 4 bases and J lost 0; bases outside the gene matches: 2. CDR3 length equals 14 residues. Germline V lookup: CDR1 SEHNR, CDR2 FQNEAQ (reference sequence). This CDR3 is CASSSGQASYEQYF. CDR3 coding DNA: TGTGCCAGCAGCTCGGGACAGGCCTCCTACGAGCAGTACTTC.